The sequence of this T cell receptor beta chain was determined in a study of control samples from healthy donors and cancer patients. The table came from immunoSEQ multiplex PCR; TCRdb's copy has only in-frame clones and leaves some out. The data hold some 160,000 clones, with roughly 90% observed a single time. V dropped 5 bases and J dropped 7 bases, with 15 bases sitting between them. This CDR3 is built from 15 residues. Per germline, CDR1 SGHVS and CDR2 FQNEAQ. The chain has TRBV7-8 and TRBJ1-6, with D perhaps TRBD1 (5 bases). This clonotype originated in a man aged 25 to 40 in good health. Sequenced: blood. Written as DNA, the CDR3 is TGTGCCAGCAGCCCCCTTGGGGGTTCGAATTCACCCCTCCACTTT. This encodes CASSPLGGSNSPLHF.